The present entry profiles one T cell receptor (beta chain) with its context. What it binds is not known. The data were taken from a study of post-analysis software for immune sequencing data. On the study more broadly: In terms of disease course, relapsing-remitting, secondary progressive and progressive-relapsing multiple sclerosis were included. Regarding the study as a whole: For normalized Chao1 diversity, multiple sclerosis patients scored significantly lower than controls did. Pronounced co-clustering by F measure was evident among identically batched samples. There were roughly 5 TRBV segments more frequent in patients than controls, and TRBV5-6, TRBV5-1 and TRBV20-1 were among them.

Germline loops: CDR1 SQVTM, CDR2 ANQGSEA. V dropped 6 bases and J dropped 6 bases, with 14 bases sitting between them. The CDR3 length is 13 residues. TCR beta cDNA libraries had unique molecular identifiers. T cells numbering roughly 1 to 10 million yielded 450,000 to 600,000 cDNA molecules. One entry per CDR3 protein results from TCRdb running MiXCR on the PCR reads. The table lists 450,000 to 650,000 distinct CDR3 sequences, 40% to 50% of them singletons. The sample comprised blood. The source of this sequence is a girl aged 10-17 years with multiple sclerosis. The chain carries TRBV29-1 and TRBJ1-4; the D gene is possibly TRBD1 (5 bases). The CDR3 region has the DNA TGCAGCGTGCCGGGACTTGGTGATGAAAAACTGTTTTTT. This sequence encodes CSVPGLGDEKLFF.